This section outlines one TCR beta chain sequence together with its context. This clonotype was seen only a few times. Its specific antigen is unknown. One base away there is no much larger clone; base qualities are not given. Library preparation was by 5' RACE. The sequencer was an Illumina HiSeq 2500. A second PCR of about 7 to 12 cycles was run with a J-beta primer mix and a sample-barcoded 5' primer. A template-switch 5' adaptor carrying 12 random nucleotides introduced a unique molecular identifier onto each TCR beta cDNA molecule. Each sample yielded at least 2.5 million CDR3-containing paired-end reads. The Mint cDNA synthesis kit, primed by a TRBC-specific oligonucleotide, was used to synthesize first-strand cDNA from all RNA. Following uracil-DNA glycosylase treatment, all cDNA underwent a first 18-cycle PCR with the universal primers M1SS and BC2_uni_R. From the authors' description of their analysis: Normalization of each sample was performed by random selection of 1 million high-quality reads, each carrying a distinct molecular identifier. Instead of being binned into consensus sequences, reads that shared molecular identifiers were thrown out. CDR3 identification, clonotype clustering and error correction used MiTCR with a Q25 quality threshold and the strictest error-elimination algorithm. A nonparametric unseen species model with Euler transformation was used to estimate lower-bound total TCR beta diversity. The public reads were quality trimmed at Q25 with fastp and then assembled into clones with MiXCR by TCRdb, keeping productive beta chains. Each CDR3 protein appears once, grouped with its most common genes and DNA. The V and J calls, along with clone size, are taken from TCRdb and not from the paper's own processing. For this sample there are 850,000 to 1,000,000 distinct CDR3 sequences; approximately 49% appear just once. About an eighth of the sample lies in the top ten.

These data belong to a study of blood T cells in healthy people across ages (dated by TCRdb to between 2014 and 2017). General notes on the study: In model experiments, template switching captured about one uniquely barcoded TCR beta cDNA molecule for every two T cells. To avoid experimental bias, donors of different ages were randomly spread across the sequencing lanes. To track age-related changes in TCR beta repertoire diversity, the study relied on deep sequencing normalized with unique cDNA molecular identifiers. The donors were split into four age groups: young (average about 16 years), middle-aged (39), aged (over 55) and long-lived (over 75). The study analyzed two additional independent replicas of 1 million unique cDNA reads from the same blood draw for two donors, one aged 18 to 30 and one aged 80 or older.

Ends trimmed: V by 3 bases, J by 6 bases; bases unmatched to a gene: 12. The germline V gene yields MGHRA for CDR1 and YSYEKL for CDR2. The CDR3 runs 16 amino acids, cysteine and phenylalanine included. This entry keeps only the CDR3 DNA: 48 bases, framed from base 1. The roughly 39 donors, aged roughly 6 to 90 years, were systemically healthy Caucasian individuals from Russia. Ten milliliters of peripheral blood were drawn from each donor into EDTA-treated Vacutainer tubes. PBMCs were isolated by Ficoll-Paque density-gradient centrifugation, with at least 6 million obtained per sample. Trizol reagent was used to extract total RNA from PBMCs, with at least 5 micrograms per sample. The percentages of naive CD45RAhigh/CD27high T cells were determined by flow cytometry on a PBMC aliquot from every donor. Overall study outcomes, separate from this receptor: Estimates of total diversity based on one million sequenced T cells were considered lower bounds and underestimates. The percentage of naive T cells measured by flow cytometry correlated strongly with observed TCR beta diversity. Since profiling was done on bulk unsorted PBMCs, naive and antigen-experienced compartments could not be conclusively compared. Because the CMV infection status of the donors was unknown, age-related changes in expanded clonotypes may potentially have been confounded. Compared with the aged group, the long-lived group had more naive CD4+ T cells, fewer expanded clones and increased TCR diversity, a pattern suggesting age selection. Observed TCR beta diversity per million T cells fell roughly linearly with age, and a significant reduction was already apparent by age approximately 40.

The receptor was isolated from a man aged 25 to 40 in good health. The chain was built from TRBV4-1 and TRBJ2-3; TRBD2 matches 7 bases in the middle. The source material was blood. CDR3 reads: CASSQLSWEGTDTQYF. DNA sequence: TGCGCCAGCAGCCAGTTAAGCTGGGAGGGGACCGATACGCAGTATTTT.